These T cell receptor beta chains were read from a single sample in a study of CD8 T cells in Susac syndrome. TCRdb processed the immunoSEQ multiplex PCR reads anew with MiXCR; each CDR3 protein has one entry. The data show some 65,000 distinct CDR3 sequences, 85% to 95% seen once. The material sequenced was CD8+ T cells from PBMCs. The receptors derive from a human donor with multiple sclerosis. CDR3s include the opening cysteine and the closing phenylalanine or tryptophan. D genes are given only for firm matches. Size is stated for part of the rows, as once, few or many counts, or as a class when the clone is expanded.

clone_size j_call v_call d_call cdr3_nt cdr3_aa
. TRBJ2-5 TRBV20-1 TRBD2 TGCAGTGCTAGAGATCTCAAGGCTAGCGGGAGTATCATAGAGACCCAGTACTTC CSARDLKASGSIIETQYF
. TRBJ2-3 TRBV24-1 . TGTGCCACCAGTGATTTTGGGACAGATACGCAGTATTTT CATSDFGTDTQYF
. TRBJ2-5 TRBV3-1 . TGTGCCAGCAGCCAAGAATGGTTACAAGAGACCCAGTACTTC CASSQEWLQETQYF
. TRBJ2-7 TRBV7-9 . TGTGCCAGCAGCTTCGGGTTCGAGCAGTACTTC CASSFGFEQYF
. TRBJ2-7 TRBV29-1 . TGCAGCGTTGAATGGAAGGGTCATGAGCAGTACTTC CSVEWKGHEQYF
. TRBJ1-1 TRBV7-9 . TGTGCCAGCAGCTACCCCTCCCAGGACGAAGCTTTCTTT CASSYPSQDEAFF
. TRBJ2-7 TRBV12-3/TRBV12-4 . TGTGCCAGCGAGGGTCTTTCCTACGAGCAGTACTTC CASEGLSYEQYF
. TRBJ2-1 TRBV29-1 TRBD2 TGCAGCGTTGAAGCGGGGGGCAATGAGCAGTTCTTC CSVEAGGNEQFF
. TRBJ2-1 TRBV7-6 . TGTGCTAGCAGCTTAGGCGGAGCGATGAGTGAGCAGTTCTTC CASSLGGAMSEQFF
. TRBJ2-7 TRBV15 . TGTGCCACCAGCAGGGATACAGGGATGGGCTCCTACGAGCAGTACTTC CATSRDTGMGSYEQYF
few TRBJ1-5 TRBV11-2 TRBD1 TGTGCCAGCAGCCTCGGGACAGGGGATAGTCAGCCCCAGCATTTT CASSLGTGDSQPQHF
. TRBJ2-2 TRBV20-1 TRBD1 TGCAGTGCTGGAGGACAGGGAAGGAACACCGGGGAGCTGTTTTTT CSAGGQGRNTGELFF
. TRBJ2-7 TRBV4-1 TRBD2 TGCGCCAGCAGCCAAGCGGGGCGGGAGCACGACGAGCAGTACTTC CASSQAGREHDEQYF
. TRBJ1-1 TRBV7-2 . TGTGCCAGCAGCTCCCTGACTCCGAACACTGAAGCTTTCTTT CASSSLTPNTEAFF
. TRBJ2-1 TRBV27 TRBD1 TGTGCCAGCAGTCCCGGGACAGGGCCCTACAATGAGCAGTTCTTC CASSPGTGPYNEQFF
. TRBJ2-1 TRBV27 . TGTGCCAGCAGCGAGGGGGCGGGAGACAATGAGCAGTTCTTC CASSEGAGDNEQFF
few TRBJ2-7 TRBV7-9 . TGTGCCAGCAGTCATGATTACGAGCAGTACTTC CASSHDYEQYF
. TRBJ2-5 TRBV7-9 . TGTGCCAGCAGCTTAGCGTGGCAAGAGACCCAGTACTTC CASSLAWQETQYF
. TRBJ1-2 TRBV27 TRBD1 TGTGCCAGCAGCAGAATCGGGACAGCTTTCCTGGAATACTATGGCTACACCTTC CASSRIGTAFLEYYGYTF
. TRBJ1-6 TRBV29-1 . TGCAGCGTTTCTGGACCTTCACCCCTCCACTTT CSVSGPSPLHF
. TRBJ2-2 TRBV30 . TGTGCCTGGAGTCTAGGCCCCGGGGAGCTGTTTTTT CAWSLGPGELFF
. TRBJ2-2 TRBV24-1 . TGTGCCACCAGTGACTCCTCGTGGGGTGATGTCGGGGAGCTGTTTTTT CATSDSSWGDVGELFF
. TRBJ2-1 TRBV30 . TGTGCCTGGAGTTACTCCATTCCCTACAATGAGCAGTTCTTC CAWSYSIPYNEQFF
. TRBJ2-7 TRBV29-1 TRBD1 TGCAGCGCTGGGACAGGGGGAACCTACGAGCAGTACTTC CSAGTGGTYEQYF
. TRBJ2-7 TRBV6-2/TRBV6-3 . TGTGCCAGCAGCGACAGTTTCGCCTACGAGCAGTACTTC CASSDSFAYEQYF
. TRBJ2-1 TRBV24-1 TRBD1 TGTGCCACCAGTGATCGACAGGGGGGCTCCTACAATGAGCAGTTCTTC CATSDRQGGSYNEQFF
. TRBJ2-1 TRBV20-1 TRBD1 TGCAGTGCTAGAGCTGCAGGGGGATCCTACAATGAGCAGTTCTTC CSARAAGGSYNEQFF
. TRBJ2-4 TRBV5-6 . TGTGCCAGCAGGTTAGGACAGCTGGCTGTTAGGAACATTCAGTACTTC CASRLGQLAVRNIQYF
. TRBJ1-1 TRBV5-1 . TGCGCCAGCAGCGCTTCCGGGACAAGAGATGAAGCTTTCTTT CASSASGTRDEAFF
. TRBJ2-3 TRBV9 TRBD1 TGTGCCAGCAACCCGGGACAGGGCCAAGATACGCAGTATTTT CASNPGQGQDTQYF
. TRBJ2-1 TRBV20-1 . TGCAGTGCTTATTCCGGGACCAACTCCTACAATGAGCAGTTCTTC CSAYSGTNSYNEQFF
once TRBJ2-7 TRBV20-1 TRBD2 TGCAGTGCTCGATCCTACTTGGGTAGCGGGAGCTCCTACGAGCAGTACTTC CSARSYLGSGSSYEQYF
. TRBJ2-3 TRBV5-1 TRBD2 TGCGCCAGCAGCTCCCCGGGACTAGCGGGGGATACGCAGTATTTT CASSSPGLAGDTQYF
. TRBJ2-3 TRBV16 . TGTGCCAGCAGCCAATTATCCGCAGATACGCAGTATTTT CASSQLSADTQYF
. TRBJ1-1 TRBV5-1 . TGCGCCAGCAAGGGAAACACTGAAGCTTTCTTT CASKGNTEAFF
once TRBJ1-2 TRBV20-1 TRBD1 TGCAGTGCTATAAACGACAGGGATGGCTACACCTTC CSAINDRDGYTF
. TRBJ2-1 TRBV20-1 . TGCAGTGCTAGTCGACTCCCTAGCTCCTACAATGAGCAGTTCTTC CSASRLPSSYNEQFF
. TRBJ2-7 TRBV7-6 . TGTGCCAGCAGCAACCTGTACAACTCCTACGAGCAGTACTTC CASSNLYNSYEQYF
. TRBJ2-7 TRBV13 . TGTGCCAGCAGCTTCGCCGTCGGGGACTACGAGCAGTACTTC CASSFAVGDYEQYF
. TRBJ2-7 TRBV28 . TGTGCCAGCAGTTACCTCCCGGGTGGGTACGAGCAGTACTTC CASSYLPGGYEQYF
once TRBJ2-7 TRBV20-1 TRBD1 TGCAGTGCTAGAGTCGGCCAGGGGGCATGGGAGCAGTACTTC CSARVGQGAWEQYF
. TRBJ1-4 TRBV20-1 . TGCAGTGCCACCCGGGGATCGGATGAAAAACTGTTTTTT CSATRGSDEKLFF
. TRBJ2-7 TRBV5-1 . TGCGCCAGCAGCTTGGTGGGACACATCTACGAGCAGTACTTC CASSLVGHIYEQYF
once TRBJ1-2 TRBV13 . TGTGCCAGCAGCCCGTCGCCAGGGATTAACTATGGCTACACCTTC CASSPSPGINYGYTF
. TRBJ2-7 TRBV24-1 . TGTGCCACCAGTGATGATCTCCACGAGCAGTACTTC CATSDDLHEQYF
. TRBJ2-5 TRBV5-1 TRBD1 TGCGCCAGCAGCTTGCTGCAGGGGGCAGGGGAGACCCAGTACTTC CASSLLQGAGETQYF
. TRBJ1-5 TRBV6-2/TRBV6-3 TRBD1 TGTGCCAGCAGTATGACAGGGAACGATGCGCAGCCCCAGCATTTT CASSMTGNDAQPQHF
. TRBJ2-5 TRBV12-3/TRBV12-4 . TGTGCCAGCAGTTTAGGAGGGGTGGAGACCCAGTACTTC CASSLGGVETQYF
. TRBJ2-1 TRBV11-2 TRBD1 TGTGCCAGCAGCTTAGCTGACAGGGGGCTTCAGCAGTTCTTC CASSLADRGLQQFF